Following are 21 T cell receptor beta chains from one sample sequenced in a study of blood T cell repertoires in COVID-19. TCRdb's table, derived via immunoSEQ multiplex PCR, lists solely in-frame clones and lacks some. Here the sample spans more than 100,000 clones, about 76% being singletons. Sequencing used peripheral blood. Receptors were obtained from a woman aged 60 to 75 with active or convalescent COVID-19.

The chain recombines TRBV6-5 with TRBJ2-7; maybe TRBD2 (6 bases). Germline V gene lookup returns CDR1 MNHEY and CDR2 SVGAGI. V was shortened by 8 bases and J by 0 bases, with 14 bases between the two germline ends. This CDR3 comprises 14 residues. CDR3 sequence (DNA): TGTGCCAGCGAGGGGAGGACCGCCTCCTACGAGCAGTACTTC. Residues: CASEGRTASYEQYF.

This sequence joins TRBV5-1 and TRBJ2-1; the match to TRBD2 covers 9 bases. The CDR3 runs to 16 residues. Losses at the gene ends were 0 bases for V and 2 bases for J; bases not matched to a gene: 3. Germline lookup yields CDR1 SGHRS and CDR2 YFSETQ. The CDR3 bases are TGCGCCAGCAGCTTGGGGGGACTAGCCCCCTACAATGAGCAGTTCTTC. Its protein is CASSLGGLAPYNEQFF.

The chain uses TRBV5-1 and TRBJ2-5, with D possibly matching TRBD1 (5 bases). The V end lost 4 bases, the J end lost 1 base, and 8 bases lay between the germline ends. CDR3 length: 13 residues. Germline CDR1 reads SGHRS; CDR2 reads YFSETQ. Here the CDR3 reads CASSPDSQETQYF. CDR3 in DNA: TGCGCCAGCAGCCCAGACAGCCAAGAGACCCAGTACTTC.

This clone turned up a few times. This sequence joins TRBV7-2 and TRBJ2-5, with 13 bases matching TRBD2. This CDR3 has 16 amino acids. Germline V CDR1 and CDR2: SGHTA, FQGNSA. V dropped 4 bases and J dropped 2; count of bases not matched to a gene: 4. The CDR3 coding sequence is TGTGCCAGCAGCTGGAGACTAGCGGGGGGACAAGAGACCCAGTACTTC. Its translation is CASSWRLAGGQETQYF.

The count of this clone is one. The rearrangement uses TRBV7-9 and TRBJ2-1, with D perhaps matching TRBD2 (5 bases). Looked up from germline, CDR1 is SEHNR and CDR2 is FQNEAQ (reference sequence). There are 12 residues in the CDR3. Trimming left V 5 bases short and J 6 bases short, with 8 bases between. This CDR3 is CASSPGGNEQFF. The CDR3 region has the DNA TGTGCCAGCAGCCCTGGAGGCAATGAGCAGTTCTTC.

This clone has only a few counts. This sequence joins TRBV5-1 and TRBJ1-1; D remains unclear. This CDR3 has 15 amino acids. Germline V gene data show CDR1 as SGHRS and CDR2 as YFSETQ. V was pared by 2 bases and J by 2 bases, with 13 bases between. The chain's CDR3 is CASSFRRGFNTEAFF. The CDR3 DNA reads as TGCGCCAGCAGCTTCCGAAGAGGGTTCAACACTGAAGCTTTCTTT. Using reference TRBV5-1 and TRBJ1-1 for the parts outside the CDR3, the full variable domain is KAGVTQTPRYLIKTRGQQVTLSCSPISGHRSVSWYQQTPGQGLQFLFEYFSETQRNKGNFPGRFSGRQFSNSRSEMNVSTLELGDSALYLCASSFRRGFNTEAFFGQGTRLTVV.

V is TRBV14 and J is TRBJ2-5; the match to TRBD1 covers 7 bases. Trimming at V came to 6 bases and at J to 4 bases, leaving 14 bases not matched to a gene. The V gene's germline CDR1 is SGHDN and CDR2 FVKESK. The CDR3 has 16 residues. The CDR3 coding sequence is TGTGCCAGCAGGGGAGTACAGGGGCCTTTAGGAGAGACCCAGTACTTC. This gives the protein CASRGVQGPLGETQYF.

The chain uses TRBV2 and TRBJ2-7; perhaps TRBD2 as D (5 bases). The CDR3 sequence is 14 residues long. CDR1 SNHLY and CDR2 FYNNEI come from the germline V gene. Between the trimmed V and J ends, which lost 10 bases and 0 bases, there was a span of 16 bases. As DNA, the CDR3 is TGTGCCAACAAACTAACTGGGAGCTCCTACGAGCAGTACTTC. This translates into CANKLTGSSYEQYF.

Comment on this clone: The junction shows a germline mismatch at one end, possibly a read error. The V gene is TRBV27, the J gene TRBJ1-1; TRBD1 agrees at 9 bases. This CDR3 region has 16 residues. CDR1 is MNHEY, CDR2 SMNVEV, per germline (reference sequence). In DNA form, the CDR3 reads TGTGCCAGCACTTTAACAGGGGGCGCAGGCAACACTGAAGCTTTCTTT. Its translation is CASTLTGGAGNTEAFF.

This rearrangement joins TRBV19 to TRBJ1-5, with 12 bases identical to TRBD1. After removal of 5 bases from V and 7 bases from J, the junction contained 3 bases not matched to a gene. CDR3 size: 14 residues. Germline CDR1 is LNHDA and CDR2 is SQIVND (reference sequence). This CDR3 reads CASSGTGGEQPQHF. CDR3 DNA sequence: TGTGCCAGTAGTGGGACAGGGGGCGAGCAGCCCCAGCATTTT.

The CDR3 bases are TGTGCCAGCAGACCCGCCGGGACTAGAACCTACGAGCAGTACTTC. Translating gives CASRPAGTRTYEQYF. The chain carries TRBV11-2 and TRBJ2-7, with 8 bases identical to TRBD2. V trimming: 6 bases; J trimming: 2 bases; junction bases outside the gene matches: 9. Germline V CDR1 and CDR2: SGHAT, FQNNGV. The CDR3 is 15 residues long.

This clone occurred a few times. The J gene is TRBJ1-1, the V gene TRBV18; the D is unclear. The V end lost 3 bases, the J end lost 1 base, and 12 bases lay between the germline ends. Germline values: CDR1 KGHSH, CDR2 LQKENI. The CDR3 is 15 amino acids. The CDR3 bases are TGTGCCAGCTCACCTATTAGACGGGAGAACACTGAAGCTTTCTTT. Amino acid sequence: CASSPIRRENTEAFF.

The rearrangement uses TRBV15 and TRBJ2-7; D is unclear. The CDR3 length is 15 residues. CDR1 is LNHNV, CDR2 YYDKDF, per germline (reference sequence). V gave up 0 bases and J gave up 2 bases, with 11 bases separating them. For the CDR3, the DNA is TGTGCCACCAGCAGAGATATGGGCAGCCCCTACGAGCAGTACGTC. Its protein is CATSRDMGSPYEQYV.

The CDR3 protein is CASSLRDRAAGYTF. The CDR3 DNA is TGTGCCAGCAGCTTGCGCGACAGGGCCGCTGGCTACACCTTC. The chain combines TRBV5-6 with TRBJ1-2; 7 bases agree with TRBD1. The CDR3 totals 14 residues. CDR1 and CDR2 from the germline V gene are SGHDT and YYEEEE. The V and J ends lost 1 base and 7 bases, in that order; junction bases with no gene match: 7.

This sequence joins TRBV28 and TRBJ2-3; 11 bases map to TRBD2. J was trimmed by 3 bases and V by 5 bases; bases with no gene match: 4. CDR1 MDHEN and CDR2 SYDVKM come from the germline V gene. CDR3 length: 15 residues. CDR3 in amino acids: CASSIGLAGTDTQYF. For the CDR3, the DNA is TGTGCCAGCAGTATAGGACTAGCGGGTACAGATACGCAGTATTTT.

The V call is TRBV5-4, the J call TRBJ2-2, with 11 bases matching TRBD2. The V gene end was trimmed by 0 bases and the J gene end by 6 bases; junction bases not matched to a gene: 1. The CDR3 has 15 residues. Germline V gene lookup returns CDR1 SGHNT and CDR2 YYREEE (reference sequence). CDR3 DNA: TGTGCCAGCAGCTTGGCTAGCGGGGGGTCCGGGGAGCTGTTTTTT. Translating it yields CASSLASGGSGELFF.

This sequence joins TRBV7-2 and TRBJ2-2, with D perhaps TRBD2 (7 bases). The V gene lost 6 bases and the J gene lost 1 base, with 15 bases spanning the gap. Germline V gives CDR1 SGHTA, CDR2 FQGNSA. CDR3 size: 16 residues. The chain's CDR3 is CASSPNGGRNTGELFF. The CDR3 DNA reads TGTGCCAGCAGTCCCAACGGGGGGCGGAACACCGGGGAGCTGTTTTTT.

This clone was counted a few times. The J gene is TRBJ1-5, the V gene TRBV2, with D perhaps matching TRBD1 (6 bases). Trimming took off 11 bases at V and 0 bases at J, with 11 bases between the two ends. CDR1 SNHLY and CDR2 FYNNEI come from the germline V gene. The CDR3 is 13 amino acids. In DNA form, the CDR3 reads TGTGCCTGCCACAGGGATAGCAATCAGCCCCAGCATTTT. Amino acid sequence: CACHRDSNQPQHF.

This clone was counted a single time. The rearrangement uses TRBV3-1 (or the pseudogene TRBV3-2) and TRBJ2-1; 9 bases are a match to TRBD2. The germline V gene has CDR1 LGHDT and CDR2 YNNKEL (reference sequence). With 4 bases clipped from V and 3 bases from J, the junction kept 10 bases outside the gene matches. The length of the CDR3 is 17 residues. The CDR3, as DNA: TGTGCCAGCAGCCTCCAGGGTAGCGGGAGAGACTACAATGAGCAGTTCTTC. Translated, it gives CASSLQGSGRDYNEQFF.

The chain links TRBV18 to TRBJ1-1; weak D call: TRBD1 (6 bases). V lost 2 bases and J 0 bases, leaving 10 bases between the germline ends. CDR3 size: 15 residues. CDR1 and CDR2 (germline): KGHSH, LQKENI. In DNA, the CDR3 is TGTGCCAGCTCACCAAACAGGGCTATGAACACTGAAGCTTTCTTT. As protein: CASSPNRAMNTEAFF.

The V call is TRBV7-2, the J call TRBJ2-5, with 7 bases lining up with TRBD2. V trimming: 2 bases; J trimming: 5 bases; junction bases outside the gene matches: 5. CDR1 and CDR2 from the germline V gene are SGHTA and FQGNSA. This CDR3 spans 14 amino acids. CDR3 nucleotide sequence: TGTGCCAGCAGCTTACTAGCGGCCGGGGAGACCCAGTACTTC. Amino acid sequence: CASSLLAAGETQYF.